One and the same sample provided the 19 T cell receptor beta chains below, sequenced in a study of T cell clones after liver transplantation. The repertoire was sequenced with immunoSEQ multiplex PCR; TCRdb's copy has only in-frame clones and lacks some. The sample lists tens of thousands of clones, about 92% occurring once. The sequencing here drew on CD4+ T cells from blood, taken before liver transplant. These receptors came from a human donor who received a liver transplant.

The chain recombines TRBV9 with TRBJ2-5; D is ambiguous. Germline lookup yields CDR1 SGDLS and CDR2 YYNGEE. V dropped 6 bases and J dropped 0 bases, with 6 bases sitting between them. The CDR3 is 12 amino acids. The CDR3 sequence is CASNRDQETQYF. As DNA, the CDR3 is TGTGCCAGCAACCGCGACCAAGAGACCCAGTACTTC.

The V and J genes are TRBV4-3 and TRBJ1-5; tentative D call: TRBD1 (5 bases). CDR3 length: 15 residues. Germline CDR1 reads LGHNA; CDR2 reads YSLEER. V shed 1 base and J shed 5 bases, with 12 bases lying between them. CDR3 residues: CASSQVGGDDQPQHF. DNA of the CDR3: TGCGCCAGCAGCCAAGTTGGAGGGGATGATCAGCCCCAGCATTTT.

The chain couples TRBV15 to TRBJ2-1; 14 bases line up with TRBD2. Unmatched junction bases numbered 9, after V lost 3 bases and J lost 5 bases. CDR1 and CDR2 (germline): LNHNV, YYDKDF (reference sequence). This CDR3 is 18 amino acids long. The CDR3 is CATSSPEGLAGVHNEQFF. The CDR3 nucleotides read TGTGCCACCAGCAGCCCGGAGGGACTAGCGGGAGTCCACAATGAGCAGTTCTTC.

This clone was detected only a few times. The chain carries TRBV28 and TRBJ1-2, with 8 nucleotides matching TRBD1. Germline assignment: CDR1 MDHEN and CDR2 SYDVKM. This CDR3 has 15 amino acids. J lost 1 base, V lost 8 bases, and 9 bases had no gene match. The CDR3 DNA reads as TGTGCCAGCTTTGCCAGGGACAGGTATAACTATGGCTACACCTTC. This translates into CASFARDRYNYGYTF.

The chain combines TRBV6-6 with TRBJ1-4; D may be TRBD1 (6 bases). Germline V gives CDR1 MNHNY, CDR2 SVGAGI (reference sequence). Trimming took 5 bases from V and 7 from J, leaving 14 bases between them. The CDR3 runs 14 residues. The DNA for the CDR3 is TGTGCCAGCAGTCTCCAGGGGCTCGCTGAAAAACTGTTTTTT. Protein product: CASSLQGLAEKLFF.

The J gene is TRBJ2-3, the V gene TRBV18; TRBD1 agrees at 7 bases. Germline CDR1 and CDR2: KGHSH and LQKENI. The trim removed 2 bases at V and 3 bases at J, leaving 8 bases unmatched. The CDR3 runs 16 residues. CDR3 nucleotide sequence: TGTGCCAGCTCACCAGGGACAGTGAGGGAGACAGATACGCAGTATTTT. Translation: CASSPGTVRETDTQYF.

V gene TRBV15 combines with J gene TRBJ1-1; D might be TRBD1 (5 bases). The CDR3 covers 13 residues. Trimming pared 0 bases from V and 12 bases from J, leaving 14 bases between. Germline loops: CDR1 LNHNV, CDR2 YYDKDF (reference sequence). The CDR3 is CATSRDRWQGTFF. In nucleotides, the CDR3 is TGTGCCACCAGCAGAGATAGGTGGCAGGGTACTTTCTTT. The full variable domain, in which reference TRBV15 and TRBJ1-1 provide the parts outside the CDR3, is DAMVIQNPRYQVTQFGKPVTLSCSQTLNHNVMYWYQQKSSQAPKLLFHYYDKDFNNEADTPDNFQSRRPNTSFCFLDIRSPGLGDTAMYLCATSRDRWQGTFFGQGTRLTVV.

This chain's CDR3 is CASSFSTGGIVQETQYF. Written as DNA, the CDR3 is TGCGCCAGCAGCTTTTCGACAGGGGGAATCGTACAAGAGACCCAGTACTTC. The V and J genes are TRBV5-1 and TRBJ2-5, with TRBD1 matching over 9 bases. Germline V gene data show CDR1 as SGHRS and CDR2 as YFSETQ. The CDR3 runs 17 residues. The J segment lost 2 bases and the V segment lost 2 bases, leaving 10 bases of the junction unmatched.

About this clone itself: The junction differs from germline at one of its ends, possibly a read error. J is TRBJ2-7 and V is TRBV7-2; 7 nucleotides agree with TRBD1. The V gene's germline CDR1 is SGHTA and CDR2 FQGNSA. The CDR3 spans 15 residues. This CDR3 reads CASSIAPGQNYEQYF. In nucleotides, the CDR3 is TGTGCCAGCAGCATAGCACCGGGACAGAACTACGAGCAGTACTTC.

This chain connects TRBV5-1 to TRBJ2-2, with D perhaps TRBD2 (5 bases). V was shortened by 2 bases and J by 0 bases, with 11 bases between the two germline ends. CDR1 is SGHRS, CDR2 YFSETQ, per germline. This CDR3 has 16 residues. The CDR3 region is CASSFGRVSNTGELFF. CDR3 DNA sequence: TGCGCCAGCAGCTTCGGGCGGGTATCGAACACCGGGGAGCTGTTTTTT.

The V call is TRBV29-1, the J call TRBJ1-1, with D maybe TRBD1 (5 bases). Germline V gene sequence: CDR1 SQVTM, CDR2 ANQGSEA. The V end lost 3 bases, the J end lost 5 bases, and 10 bases lay between the germline ends. This CDR3 has 12 amino acids. As DNA, the CDR3 is TGCAGCGTTGATGGACAATTTACTGAAGCTTTCTTT. Translation: CSVDGQFTEAFF.

The CDR3 loop reads CASSMIAGGGTDTQYF. The CDR3, as DNA: TGTGCCAGTAGTATGATAGCGGGAGGGGGCACAGATACGCAGTATTTT. This chain connects TRBV19 to TRBJ2-3; 11 positions agree with TRBD2. The germline V gene has CDR1 LNHDA and CDR2 SQIVND (reference sequence). The CDR3 is made up of 16 amino acids. J gave up 1 base and V 3 bases, and 3 bases lay outside the gene matches.

The chain has TRBV27 and TRBJ1-2; tentatively, D is TRBD1 (6 bases). This CDR3 contains 14 residues. V was trimmed by 6 bases and J by 4 bases, leaving 15 bases between them. The germline V gene encodes CDR1 MNHEY and CDR2 SMNVEV (reference sequence). The CDR3, as DNA: TGTGCCAGCAGCCGGGTTTCACAGGGCTATGGCTACACCTTC. As protein: CASSRVSQGYGYTF.

CDR3 nucleotides: TGTGCCAGCAGTTTAGGACTAGTCTACGAGCAGTACTTC. As protein: CASSLGLVYEQYF. The chain has TRBV27 and TRBJ2-7; 7 bases fit TRBD2. V gave up 2 bases and J gave up 3 bases; unmatched junction bases: 1. CDR3 length: 13 residues. Germline V lookup: CDR1 MNHEY, CDR2 SMNVEV (reference sequence).

The chain combines TRBV2 with TRBJ1-2; D may be TRBD1 (5 bases). The CDR3 is 12 amino acids. In germline, CDR1 is SNHLY, CDR2 FYNNEI. Trimming stripped 6 bases from V and 4 bases from J, with 9 bases between. The CDR3 nucleotides are TGTGCCAGCAGACGGGGGGTCTATGGCTACACCTTC. Protein: CASRRGVYGYTF.

This clone appeared once. The V call is TRBV7-9, the J call TRBJ2-7, with unresolved D. The germline gives CDR1 SEHNR, CDR2 FQNEAQ (reference sequence). Trimming removed 6 bases at V and 5 bases at J, with 14 bases between. This CDR3 comprises 13 residues. CDR3 DNA: TGTGCCAGCAGTCCTCTAGGGTCCCACGAGCAGTACTTC. Residues: CASSPLGSHEQYF. Supplemented by reference TRBV7-9 and TRBJ2-7, the full variable domain reads DTGVSQNPRHKITKRGQNVTFRCDPISEHNRLYWYRQTLGQGPEFLTYFQNEAQLEKSRLLSDRFSAERPKGSFSTLEIQRTEQGDSAMYLCASSPLGSHEQYFGPGTRLTVT.

The chain uses TRBV7-6 and TRBJ2-2, with TRBD2 matching 7 bases. The junction had 2 bases not matched to a gene; V was cut back by 7 bases and J by 6 bases. The CDR3 consists of 12 residues. Germline lookup yields CDR1 SGHVS and CDR2 FNYEAQ. The CDR3 loop reads CASTAGAGELFF. The CDR3 DNA sequence: TGTGCCAGCACGGCGGGGGCCGGGGAGCTGTTTTTT.

The rearrangement uses TRBV2 and TRBJ2-3; unclear D gene. In germline, CDR1 is SNHLY, CDR2 FYNNEI. V was pared by 7 bases and J by 4 bases, with 3 bases between. CDR3 length equals 10 residues. The CDR3 coding sequence is TGTGCCAGCACCTCAGATACGCAGTATTTT. It encodes CASTSDTQYF.

The chain employs TRBV19 and TRBJ1-3; no clear D gene. V was clipped by 5 bases and J by 4 bases, with 15 bases between them. The CDR3 totals 15 residues. Per the germline V gene, CDR1 is LNHDA and CDR2 is SQIVND (reference sequence). The CDR3 is CASSPMTRSGNTIYF. The DNA for the CDR3 is TGTGCCAGTAGTCCCATGACACGCTCCGGAAACACCATATATTTT. Full variable domain (remainder filled in from reference TRBV19 and TRBJ1-3): DGGITQSPKYLFRKEGQNVTLSCEQNLNHDAMYWYRQDPGQGLRLIYYSQIVNDFQKGDIAEGYSVSREKKESFPLTVTSAQKNPTAFYLCASSPMTRSGNTIYFGEGSWLTVV.